The 20 T cell receptor beta chains reported below all come from one sample, sequenced in a study of blood T cells in healthy people across ages. Next came a second PCR, run for roughly 6 to 11 cycles, which used a sample-barcoded 5' primer along with a J-beta primer mix. In TCRdb, the 5' RACE reads were re-called with MiXCR into one record per CDR3 protein. The table has some 700,000 distinct CDR3 sequences, approximately 43% seen once. Sequencing was carried out using blood. Every receptor here comes from a woman aged 60-75 years in good health.

This clonotype was observed a few times. CDR3 loop: CASSESLPGQVLSGANVLTF. The CDR3 coding sequence is TGTGCCAGCAGTGAATCGTTACCGGGACAGGTGCTCTCTGGGGCCAACGTCCTGACTTTC. This chain uses TRBV25-1 with TRBJ2-6, with 8 bases lining up with TRBD1. Germline lookup yields CDR1 MGHDK and CDR2 SYGVNS. V trimming: 1 base; J trimming: 0 bases; junction bases outside the gene matches: 11. CDR3 length: 20 amino acids.

J is TRBJ1-1 and V is TRBV7-9; a weak D match, TRBD1 (5 bases). The CDR3 contains 13 residues. Per germline, CDR1 SEHNR and CDR2 FQNEAQ (reference sequence). V was shortened by 4 bases and J by 7 bases, with 13 bases between the two germline ends. The CDR3 DNA sequence: TGTGCCAGCAGCTCCAGCGGGGGAGGTGAAGCTTTCTTT. This translates into CASSSSGGGEAFF. Complete variable domain (other parts from reference TRBV7-9 and TRBJ1-1): DTGVSQNPRHKITKRGQNVTFRCDPISEHNRLYWYRQTLGQGPEFLTYFQNEAQLEKSRLLSDRFSAERPKGSFSTLEIQRTEQGDSAMYLCASSSSGGGEAFFGQGTRLTVV.

The chain joins TRBV7-2 to TRBJ1-2; 9 bases are a match to TRBD1. Germline CDR1 SGHTA, CDR2 FQGNSA. The CDR3 length is 15 residues. The ends lost 2 bases at V and 6 bases at J; junction bases unmatched: 7. This CDR3 is CASSLRDRGKDGYTF. The CDR3 coding sequence is TGTGCCAGCAGCTTACGCGACAGGGGGAAGGATGGCTACACCTTC. Supplemented by reference TRBV7-2 and TRBJ1-2, the full variable domain reads GAGVSQSPSNKVTEKGKDVELRCDPISGHTALYWYRQSLGQGLEFLIYFQGNSAPDKSGLPSDRFSAERTGGSVSTLTIQRTQQEDSAVYLCASSLRDRGKDGYTFGSGTRLTVV.

This clonotype was seen more than once but under ten times. The rearrangement joins TRBV3-1 to TRBJ2-1, with 10 bases matching TRBD1. Germline loops: CDR1 LGHDT, CDR2 YNNKEL (reference sequence). The CDR3 loop spans 16 amino acids. V gave up 2 bases and J gave up 9 bases; unmatched junction bases: 10. CDR3 in DNA: TGTGCCAGCAGCCAAAAGGGGACAGGGGAGGTTAGTGAGCAGTTCTTC. This translates into CASSQKGTGEVSEQFF.

This clonotype has more than one count but fewer than ten. The chain recombines TRBV12-3 or TRBV12-4 with TRBJ2-3; TRBD1 matches at 10 bases. The CDR3 length is 18 residues. V shed 4 bases and J 4 bases; nucleotides not matched to a gene: 14. As DNA, the CDR3 is TGTGCCAGCAGTTCAGTAACCGGGACAGGGGTATGGTCAGATACGCAGTATTTT. It codes for CASSSVTGTGVWSDTQYF.

This clonotype was recorded a few times. This chain links TRBV5-1 with TRBJ2-1; D is possibly TRBD2 (6 bases). CDR1 is SGHRS and CDR2 is YFSETQ in the germline V gene. CDR3 size: 14 residues. V was trimmed by 4 bases and J by 5 bases, leaving 13 bases between them. The CDR3 spells CASSRDGGHNEQFF. The CDR3 bases are TGCGCCAGCAGCCGGGACGGAGGGCACAATGAGCAGTTCTTC.

This clonotype was seen ten or more times. Mismatch with germline at one junction end may stem from a read error. This chain connects TRBV28 to TRBJ2-6; no reliable D call. The V gene's germline CDR1 is MDHEN and CDR2 SYDVKM. This CDR3 has 13 residues. This chain's CDR3 is CASSLSGANVLTF. The CDR3 DNA reads TGTGCCAGCAGCTTATCTGGGGCCAACGTCCTGACTTTC.

This clonotype was detected ten times or more. CDR3 amino acids: CASSVATGQQETQYF. The CDR3 region has the DNA TGTGCCAGCAGCGTAGCGACGGGACAGCAAGAGACCCAGTACTTC. This chain connects TRBV9 to TRBJ2-5; 7 nucleotides match TRBD1. V gave up 0 bases and J gave up 2 bases; unmatched junction bases: 4. Germline assignment: CDR1 SGDLS and CDR2 YYNGEE. The CDR3 is 15 amino acids.

This clonotype was seen a few times. The chain recombines TRBV13 with TRBJ2-7; 7 bases match TRBD2. This CDR3 is built from 14 residues. V was clipped by 2 bases and J by 2 bases; unmatched bases: 3. Germline values: CDR1 PRHDT, CDR2 FYEKMQ (reference sequence). This CDR3 is CASSLIGGTYEQYF. The CDR3 bases are TGTGCCAGCAGCTTAATCGGGGGGACCTACGAGCAGTACTTC.

V usage is TRBV7-3 and J usage is TRBJ2-1; no reliable D call. CDR3 size: 14 residues. Germline CDR1 and CDR2: SGHTA and FQGTGA. V dropped 4 bases and J dropped 10 bases, with 17 bases sitting between them. CDR3 nucleotides: TGTGCCAGCAGCTCCTCGCTGCTGGGCTCCGAGCAGTTCTTC. Amino acids: CASSSSLLGSEQFF.

The CDR3, as DNA: TGTGCCAGCAGCCCCTTCACAGGGGGCTCCTACAATGAGCAGTACTTC. This codes for CASSPFTGGSYNEQYF. The gene calls are TRBV11-3 and TRBJ2-7, with 9 bases matching TRBD1. Germline assignment: CDR1 SGHNT and CDR2 YENEEA. The CDR3 is made up of 16 amino acids. Unmatched junction bases numbered 15, after V lost 5 bases and J lost 7 bases.

The genes are TRBV7-2 and TRBJ1-5; D may be TRBD1 (5 bases). The length of the CDR3 is 16 residues. The germline V gene has CDR1 SGHTA and CDR2 FQGNSA. Trimming took off 2 bases at V and 0 bases at J, with 11 bases between the two ends. The CDR3 bases are TGTGCCAGCAGCTTATGGACACTATATAGCAATCAGCCCCAGCATTTT. It yields the protein CASSLWTLYSNQPQHF.

This clonotype was detected only a few times. The V call is TRBV5-6, the J call TRBJ2-5, with 12 bases fitting TRBD2. The trim removed 4 bases at V and 1 base at J, leaving 8 bases unmatched. Germline lookup yields CDR1 SGHDT and CDR2 YYEEEE. CDR3 length: 17 amino acids. The CDR3 sequence is CASSGGLAGLIQETQYF. DNA for the CDR3: TGTGCCAGCAGCGGGGGACTAGCGGGTCTAATCCAAGAGACCCAGTACTTC.

In this sample, this clonotype turned up many times. The chain is built from TRBV11-2 and TRBJ2-3, with a tentative D call TRBD2 (6 bases). The length of the CDR3 is 21 residues. CDR1 is SGHAT, CDR2 FQNNGV, per germline. Trimming cost V 4 bases and J 3 bases, with 32 bases left between them. The CDR3 coding sequence is TGTGCCAGCAGCTCGAGCCATCTCCAAGCGGGCAATATCATGGGGACAGATACGCAGTATTTT. This gives the protein CASSSSHLQAGNIMGTDTQYF.

This clonotype was counted between two and nine times. The chain links TRBV6-1 to TRBJ1-4; D call uncertain. Germline values: CDR1 MNHNS, CDR2 SASEGT. The CDR3 totals 14 residues. Trimming took 7 bases from V and 8 from J, leaving 17 bases between them. In nucleotides, the CDR3 is TGTGCCAGCATCGAGGACCCTACCCTGGAAAAACTGTTTTTT. Protein product: CASIEDPTLEKLFF.

This clonotype was picked up a small number of times. The genes are TRBV28 and TRBJ2-5, with unresolved D. The CDR3 runs 15 residues. Deletions cut 5 bases from V and 1 base from J, with 14 bases between. Germline V gene sequence: CDR1 MDHEN, CDR2 SYDVKM. The CDR3 reads CASSDRRNPQETQYF. In DNA, the CDR3 is TGTGCCAGCAGTGACCGAAGGAACCCCCAAGAGACCCAGTACTTC.

V usage is TRBV11-2 and J usage is TRBJ2-1; TRBD2 matches 7 bases. V gave up 1 base and J gave up 6 bases; unmatched junction bases: 3. Germline values: CDR1 SGHAT, CDR2 FQNNGV. The CDR3 loop spans 14 amino acids. CDR3 bases: TGTGCCAGCAGCTTAGCGTGGGGGGGCAATGAGCAGTTCTTC. The encoded protein is CASSLAWGGNEQFF.

This chain joins TRBV6-2 or TRBV6-3 and TRBJ2-5; 8 bases match TRBD1. Per the germline V gene, CDR1 is MNHEY and CDR2 is SVGEGT. This CDR3 has 14 residues. Trimming removed 4 bases from V and 6 bases from J; junction bases left unmatched: 7. The CDR3 DNA reads TGTGCCAGCAGTTTCAGACAGGGGCTTCAGACCCAGTACTTC. It yields the protein CASSFRQGLQTQYF.

CDR3 residues: CASSYERAKETQYF. CDR3 DNA: TGTGCCAGCAGTTACGAGCGGGCTAAAGAGACCCAGTACTTC. The chain employs TRBV6-6 and TRBJ2-5, with a weak D call TRBD2 (6 bases). From germline, CDR1 is MNHNY and CDR2 SVGAGI (reference sequence). V was clipped by 2 bases and J by 3 bases, with 10 bases between them. This CDR3 contains 14 residues.

This clonotype was observed a few times. The CDR3 region is CASSLNRDEQFF. CDR3 in DNA: TGTGCCAGCAGCTTAAACAGGGATGAGCAGTTCTTC. The chain links TRBV7-3 to TRBJ2-1, with a possible D match to TRBD1 (6 bases). The CDR3 is 12 amino acids. V dropped 1 base and J dropped 8 bases, with 6 bases sitting between them. CDR1 is SGHTA, CDR2 FQGTGA, per germline.